Each of the 26 T cell receptor beta chains below was sequenced from the same sample in a study of T cells in Graves' hyperthyroidism and ophthalmopathy. Amplified regions were TCR beta CDR3 sequences from RNA transcripts. HTBI primers drove first-round RT-PCR of the TCR CDR3. TCRdb processed the multiplex PCR reads anew with MiXCR; each CDR3 protein has one entry. The table shows around 800,000 distinct CDR3 sequences, with about 38% occurring only once. The sequencing sample was made of blood. The source is a man between 18 and 29 years old with Graves' hyperthyroidism.

This clonotype was detected ten times or more. The rearrangement joins TRBV29-1 to TRBJ1-6; 7 nucleotides align to TRBD1. Germline values: CDR1 SQVTM, CDR2 ANQGSEA. There are 13 residues in the CDR3. With 7 bases clipped from V and 5 bases from J, the junction kept 5 bases outside the gene matches. The CDR3 reads CSARDSDNSPLHF. The CDR3, as DNA: TGCAGCGCTAGGGACAGCGATAATTCACCCCTCCACTTT.

Written as DNA, the CDR3 is TGTGCCAGCAGCTTAGGAAGGTGGTTCGGTGAAAAACTGTTTTTT. This codes for CASSLGRWFGEKLFF. The chain links TRBV11-2 to TRBJ1-4; no clear D gene. Trimming removed 1 base from V and 7 bases from J, with 13 bases in between. The V gene's germline CDR1 is SGHAT and CDR2 FQNNGV. This CDR3 comprises 15 residues. Based on the CDR3 plus reference TRBV11-2 and TRBJ1-4, the full variable domain is EAGVAQSPRYKIIEKRQSVAFWCNPISGHATLYWYQQILGQGPKLLIQFQNNGVVDDSQLPKDRFSAERLKGVDSTLKIQPAKLEDSAVYLCASSLGRWFGEKLFFGSGTQLSVL.

This clonotype showed up just a few times. The chain carries TRBV9 and TRBJ2-7; 9 nucleotides align to TRBD2. V lost 3 bases, J lost 6 bases, and 4 bases stayed unmatched. From germline, CDR1 is SGDLS and CDR2 YYNGEE. The CDR3 runs to 13 residues. This chain's CDR3 is CASSGGLATEQYF. CDR3 DNA sequence: TGTGCCAGCAGCGGTGGACTAGCGACCGAGCAGTACTTC.

V and J are TRBV7-2 and TRBJ1-5; 11 nucleotides agree with TRBD1. The CDR3 is 15 amino acids. J gave up 6 bases and V 4 bases, and 5 bases lay outside the gene matches. CDR1 SGHTA and CDR2 FQGNSA come from the germline V gene. Here the CDR3 reads CASSSPGQGGQPQHF. CDR3 sequence (DNA): TGTGCCAGCAGCTCCCCGGGACAGGGGGGTCAGCCCCAGCATTTT.

The J gene is TRBJ1-3, the V gene TRBV29-1; 7 bases agree with TRBD1. Per the germline V gene, CDR1 is SQVTM and CDR2 is ANQGSEA. V lost 2 bases, J lost 8 bases, and 15 bases stayed unmatched. This CDR3 contains 16 residues. The DNA of the CDR3 is TGCAGCGTTGAACAAGGGGGCAACCACTATGGCTACACCATATATTTT. It specifies CSVEQGGNHYGYTIYF.

The V call is TRBV6-5, the J call TRBJ1-5; D possibly corresponds to TRBD1 (5 bases). CDR3 length: 15 amino acids. The germline V gene has CDR1 MNHEY and CDR2 SVGAGI. V was cut by 5 bases and J by 4 bases, with 15 bases left in between. CDR3 sequence: CASSATRDRNQPQHF. The CDR3 region has the DNA TGTGCCAGCAGTGCCACGAGAGACAGAAATCAGCCCCAGCATTTT.

Worth noting for this clonotype: Being one base from a much bigger clone, this may be a read error. J is TRBJ2-7 and V is TRBV20-1, with D unclear. The CDR3 is 12 amino acids. CDR1 DFQATT and CDR2 SNEGSKA come from the germline V gene (reference sequence). The CDR3 DNA is TGCGGTGCGGTGAGGCGCTCCTACGAGCAGTACTTC. Protein: CGAVRRSYEQYF.

Concerning this clonotype: Since a much larger clone is just one base distant, this may be a read error. The gene calls are TRBV4-2 and TRBJ1-2, with no clear D. The CDR3 runs to 14 residues. Germline values: CDR1 LGHNA, CDR2 YNFKEQ. CDR3 coding DNA: TGTGCCAGCAGCACCTCCGGGCAGGAGTATGGCCACACCTTC. This codes for CASSTSGQEYGHTF.

This clonotype has just a few counts. The chain is built from TRBV5-4 and TRBJ2-7, with a possible D match to TRBD2 (5 bases). V was cut by 5 bases and J by 3 bases, with 15 bases left in between. The CDR3 totals 14 residues. Germline CDR1 is SGHNT and CDR2 is YYREEE (reference sequence). CDR3 protein: CASSPDTRDYEQYF. DNA of the CDR3: TGTGCCAGCAGTCCCGATACTAGAGACTACGAGCAGTACTTC.

This clonotype was detected many times. The rearrangement links TRBV19 to TRBJ1-5; maybe TRBD1 (5 bases). CDR1 LNHDA and CDR2 SQIVND come from the germline V gene (reference sequence). V lost 5 bases and J 3 bases, leaving 14 bases between the germline ends. This CDR3 has 15 residues. The DNA for the CDR3 is TGTGCCAGTAGTTCGTGGGGGATAGACAATCAGCCCCAGCATTTT. Its protein is CASSSWGIDNQPQHF. Supplemented by reference TRBV19 and TRBJ1-5, the full variable domain reads DGGITQSPKYLFRKEGQNVTLSCEQNLNHDAMYWYRQDPGQGLRLIYYSQIVNDFQKGDIAEGYSVSREKKESFPLTVTSAQKNPTAFYLCASSSWGIDNQPQHFGDGTRLSIL.

V is TRBV4-1 and J is TRBJ2-7, with D possibly being TRBD1 (6 bases). Germline assignment: CDR1 MGHRA and CDR2 YSYEKL. Trimming shortened V by 0 bases and J by 9 bases, and 15 bases separated the two germline ends. The CDR3 spans 14 residues. CDR3 region: CASSQDRAGALQYF. The CDR3 DNA sequence: TGCGCCAGCAGCCAAGATCGGGCAGGGGCCTTGCAGTACTTC.

This clonotype was recorded a few times. The rearrangement uses TRBV9 and TRBJ2-7; possible D gene TRBD2, 5 bases. The germline V gene encodes CDR1 SGDLS and CDR2 YYNGEE. V was pared by 0 bases and J by 5 bases, with 15 bases between. The CDR3 has 15 residues. As DNA, the CDR3 is TGTGCCAGCAGCGTAGAACCTACTAGGCTGCACGAGCAGTACTTC. This sequence encodes CASSVEPTRLHEQYF.

This clonotype was seen a few times. The chain couples TRBV25-1 to TRBJ2-7; TRBD2 matches 11 bases. The CDR3 sequence is 14 residues long. With V trimmed by 1 base and J by 5 bases, 1 base remained unmatched. The germline V gene encodes CDR1 MGHDK and CDR2 SYGVNS. DNA of the CDR3: TGTGCCAGCAGTGAATTACTAGCGGGGGACGAGCAGTACTTC. It specifies CASSELLAGDEQYF.

The gene calls are TRBV20-1 and TRBJ2-2; D may be TRBD2 (5 bases). The ends were cut back, 0 bases at V and 4 bases at J, with 9 bases in the middle. Per germline, CDR1 DFQATT and CDR2 SNEGSKA (reference sequence). The CDR3 extends over 14 amino acids. The CDR3 sequence is CSARDEGATGELFF. The DNA for the CDR3 is TGCAGTGCTAGAGACGAGGGTGCCACCGGGGAGCTGTTTTTT.

With respect to this clonotype: One end of the junction fails to match germline, which may point to a read error. The chain links TRBV2 to TRBJ1-6; D unresolved. The V gene's germline CDR1 is SNHLY and CDR2 FYNNEI. This CDR3 is built from 12 residues. As DNA, the CDR3 is TGTGCCAGCAGTTTCGGTGATTCACCCCTCTACTTT. It yields the protein CASSFGDSPLYF.

The gene calls are TRBV5-4 and TRBJ1-4; D gene unclear. V gave up 7 bases and J gave up 2 bases, with 9 bases separating them. Germline lookup yields CDR1 SGHNT and CDR2 YYREEE (reference sequence). The CDR3 extends over 13 amino acids. The CDR3 is CASHGETNEKLFF. Here the CDR3 DNA reads TGTGCCAGCCATGGAGAGACTAATGAAAAACTGTTTTTT.

This clonotype has a handful of counts. Compared with germline, one end of the junction differs, possibly owing to a read error. The chain combines TRBV7-6 with TRBJ1-1, with unresolved D. Per the germline V gene, CDR1 is SGHVS and CDR2 is FNYEAQ. CDR3 length equals 14 residues. CDR3 residues: CASSLAPPGTEAFF. Here the CDR3 DNA reads TGTGCCAGCAGTTTAGCCCCTCCGGGTACTGAAGCTTTCTTT.

The rearrangement joins TRBV7-2 to TRBJ1-5, with TRBD1 as a possible D gene (5 bases). The CDR3 consists of 17 residues. V lost 3 bases, J lost 1 base, and 16 bases lay in between. CDR1 SGHTA and CDR2 FQGNSA come from the germline V gene. The DNA of the CDR3 is TGTGCCAGCAGCTTGGGCCCTTACAGGAGGAGCAATCAGCCCCAGCATTTT. Residues: CASSLGPYRRSNQPQHF.

The chain employs TRBV7-8 and TRBJ1-2, with 7 nucleotides matching TRBD1. V trimming: 2 bases; J trimming: 4 bases; junction bases outside the gene matches: 7. The CDR3 spans 15 residues. The germline CDR1 and CDR2 sequences are SGHVS and FQNEAQ. CDR3 protein: CASSLLQGHGYGYTF. Written as DNA, the CDR3 is TGTGCCAGCAGCTTACTACAGGGGCACGGCTATGGCTACACCTTC.

The sample holds a few counts of this clonotype. The chain employs TRBV20-1 and TRBJ2-5, with 12 bases fitting TRBD2. With 2 bases clipped from V and 3 bases from J, the junction kept 7 bases outside the gene matches. Germline V gene data show CDR1 as DFQATT and CDR2 as SNEGSKA (reference sequence). The CDR3 has 16 amino acids. This CDR3 is CSARLLGLAGKETQYF. CDR3 nucleotides: TGCAGTGCTAGACTTCTCGGACTAGCGGGAAAAGAGACCCAGTACTTC.

This clonotype was counted ten times or more. V gene TRBV15 combines with J gene TRBJ2-2, with 11 bases aligning to TRBD1. CDR1 and CDR2 from the germline V gene are LNHNV and YYDKDF (reference sequence). The trim removed 3 bases at V and 4 bases at J, leaving 4 bases unmatched. The CDR3 runs to 16 residues. The CDR3 is CATSSPGTGGTGELFF. DNA for the CDR3: TGTGCCACCAGCAGTCCCGGGACAGGGGGCACCGGGGAGCTGTTTTTT.

This clonotype was seen only a few times. A much larger clone differs from this one at a single base, so this may be a read error. The chain joins TRBV29-1 to TRBJ2-5; D is uncertain. The CDR3 covers 14 residues. The V end lost 6 bases, the J end lost 0 bases, and 14 bases lay between the germline ends. Germline lookup yields CDR1 SQVTM and CDR2 ANQGSEA. The CDR3 region is CSVELPQNQETQYF. The CDR3 nucleotides read TGCAGCGTGGAGCTCCCGCAGAACCAAGAGACCCAGTACTTC.

This clonotype showed up just a few times. Here the CDR3 DNA reads TGCGCCAGCAGCTGGGACGGCCAGGGGAACACCGGGGAGCTGTTTTTT. Protein: CASSWDGQGNTGELFF. The gene calls are TRBV5-1 and TRBJ2-2; D may correspond to TRBD1 or TRBD2 (5 bases each). From germline, CDR1 is SGHRS and CDR2 YFSETQ. The V and J ends lost 3 bases and 1 base respectively, with 13 bases between them. The CDR3 covers 16 residues.

There are a few counts of this clonotype. The chain has TRBV6-6 and TRBJ1-2; weak D call: TRBD1 (5 bases). V dropped 2 bases and J dropped 6 bases, with 10 bases sitting between them. In germline, CDR1 is MNHNY, CDR2 SVGAGI (reference sequence). The CDR3 is 13 residues long. The DNA of the CDR3 is TGTGCCAGCAGTTACGCGGGGACCCATGGCTACACCTTC. Translating it yields CASSYAGTHGYTF.

The V call is TRBV2, the J call TRBJ1-1; D may be TRBD1 (5 bases). This CDR3 region has 10 residues. Deletions cut 6 bases from V and 11 bases from J, with 10 bases between. In germline, CDR1 is SNHLY, CDR2 FYNNEI. The DNA for the CDR3 is TGTGCCAGCAGAATGTGGGGGGCTTTCTTT. Amino acid sequence: CASRMWGAFF.

This clonotype was counted a single time. The chain uses TRBV15 and TRBJ1-1; D gene unclear. Per germline, CDR1 LNHNV and CDR2 YYDKDF (reference sequence). V lost 3 bases to trimming and J lost 0 bases, with 8 bases between them. The CDR3 has 14 amino acids. In nucleotides, the CDR3 is TGTGCCACCAGCAGGACACAGATGAACACTGAAGCTTTCTTT. Translated, it gives CATSRTQMNTEAFF.